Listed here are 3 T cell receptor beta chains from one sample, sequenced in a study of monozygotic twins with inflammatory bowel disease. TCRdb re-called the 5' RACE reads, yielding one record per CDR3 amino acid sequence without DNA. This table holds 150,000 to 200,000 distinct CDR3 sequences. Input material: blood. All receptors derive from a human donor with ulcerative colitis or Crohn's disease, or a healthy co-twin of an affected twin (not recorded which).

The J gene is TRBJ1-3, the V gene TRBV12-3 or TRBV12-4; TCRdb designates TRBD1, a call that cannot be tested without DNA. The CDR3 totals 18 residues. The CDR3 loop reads CASSSSPGQGSPRNTIYF.

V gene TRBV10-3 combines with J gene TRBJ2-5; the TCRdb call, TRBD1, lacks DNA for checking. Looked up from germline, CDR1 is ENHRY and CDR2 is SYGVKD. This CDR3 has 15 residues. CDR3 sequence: CAISESPGGVETQYF.

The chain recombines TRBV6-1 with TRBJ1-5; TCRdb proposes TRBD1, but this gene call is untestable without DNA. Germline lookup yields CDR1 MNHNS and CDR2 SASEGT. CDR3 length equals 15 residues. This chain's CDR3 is CASRAPGQGNQPQHF.